This TCR beta chain emerged from a study of T cell responses to AZD1222 COVID-19 vaccine. Sequencing was performed with immunoSEQ multiplex PCR; in TCRdb, only in-frame clones are kept and a portion is missing. The table lists about 35,000 clones, around 86% of them singletons. V was clipped by 4 bases and J by 7 bases; unmatched bases: 8. The germline gives CDR1 SGHRS, CDR2 YFSETQ. The CDR3 spans 15 residues. The sequencing used peripheral blood, collected 28 days after the second AZD1222 dose. This sequence originates from an adult who received the AZD1222 COVID-19 vaccine. The chain combines TRBV5-1 with TRBJ2-2; 9 bases line up with TRBD2. CDR3 loop: CASSRTSVGGGELFF. The CDR3 region has the DNA TGCGCCAGCAGCAGGACTAGCGTTGGGGGCGGGGAGCTGTTTTTT.